The clone carrying this T cell receptor beta chain appeared many times. Antigen: not known. The sample originates from a study of T cells in Graves' hyperthyroidism and ophthalmopathy. Study-level results: Blood also carried most thyroid clonotypes expanded above 0.001. The model anticipated ophthalmopathy a median about six months pre-onset.

Using RNA transcripts as the source, TCR beta CDR3 regions were amplified. First-round RT-PCR of the TCR CDR3 relied on the HTBI primer set. TCRdb re-analysed the multiplex PCR reads in MiXCR, keeping a single row per CDR3 protein. The table has approximately 500,000 distinct CDR3 sequences, 40% to 55% seen once. Trimming removed 3 bases at V and 0 bases at J, with 15 bases between. Germline-derived CDR1 and CDR2 are SGHTA and FQGNSA. The CDR3 sequence is 18 residues long. This sequence originates from a woman between 18 and 30 years old with Graves' hyperthyroidism. The sequenced sample was peripheral blood or thyroid tissue (not recorded which). The chain joins TRBV7-2 to TRBJ1-6; D perhaps matches TRBD1 (5 bases). The CDR3: CASSFRAGESSYNSPLHF. The CDR3 DNA reads TGTGCCAGCAGCTTCAGAGCGGGGGAGAGCTCCTATAATTCACCCCTCCACTTT.